The text below deals with one T cell receptor (beta chain). Its antigen is undetermined. This entry comes from a study of T cells in localized non-small cell lung cancer. The study's findings and limits: Heterogeneity within the tumor remains possible, as just one region underwent sequencing. Appearance in adjacent lung was seen for a median about 58 of the top 100 tumor clones.

It was adjacent lung free of atypia that was taken, at least 2 cm from the tumor margin. Here immunoSEQ multiplex PCR was the method, and the copy in TCRdb shows in-frame clones only, minus some. The sample holds around 970 clones, over 25% seen once. V lost 8 bases, J lost 3 bases, and 7 bases lay in between. This CDR3 has 12 residues. The germline V gene has CDR1 KGHSH and CDR2 LQKENI. The specimen was normal lung tissue next to the tumor, collected before any cancer treatment. The chain uses TRBV18 and TRBJ1-4, with a weak D call TRBD1 (5 bases). This sequence was found in a man aged 40-75 years with stage II lung adenocarcinoma. The CDR3 coding sequence is TGTGCCAGCAGGGACGCTAATGAAAAACTGTTTTTT. Protein product: CASRDANEKLFF.